The next 17 T cell receptor beta chains were all read from a single sample in a study of T cell repertoires in cytomegalovirus infection. TCRdb re-derived calls from the reads in MiXCR, one entry per CDR3 protein. The sample has approximately 500,000 distinct CDR3 sequences, 26% seen once. Sample: PBMCs. These receptors were collected from a human donor in good health (CMV status not recorded). Some clones in this sample may be carry-over from other donors' samples.

The chain is built from TRBV6-5 and TRBJ1-3, with D hard to call. CDR3 length: 16 amino acids. V was clipped by 3 bases and J by 4 bases, with 16 bases between them. Germline loops: CDR1 MNHEY, CDR2 SVGAGI. Written as DNA, the CDR3 is TGTGCCAGCAGTTATACCGAGGCACTGTCCGGAAACACCATATATTTT. Translation: CASSYTEALSGNTIYF.

The chain employs TRBV7-9 and TRBJ2-1; 8 bases align to TRBD2. With V trimmed by 0 bases and J by 7 bases, 5 bases remained unmatched. This CDR3 spans 15 amino acids. The germline V gene encodes CDR1 SEHNR and CDR2 FQNEAQ (reference sequence). The chain's CDR3 is CASSLAGRATNEQFF. The CDR3 DNA follows: TGTGCCAGCAGCTTAGCCGGGAGGGCCACTAATGAGCAGTTCTTC.

The chain joins TRBV28 to TRBJ2-3; D remains ambiguous. CDR3 length: 13 residues. CDR1 is MDHEN, CDR2 SYDVKM, per germline. Trimming took off 6 bases at V and 5 bases at J, with 12 bases between the two ends. CDR3 protein: CASRYPAIDTQYF. For the CDR3, the DNA is TGTGCCAGCAGGTATCCGGCGATAGATACGCAGTATTTT.

The CDR3 DNA follows: TGTGCCAGCAAAGGGCCCCAGCCATATGAGCAGTTCTTC. Translating gives CASKGPQPYEQFF. J is TRBJ2-1 and V is TRBV6-2 or TRBV6-3; D is unresolved. Germline assignment: CDR1 MNHEY and CDR2 SVGEGT. The CDR3 spans 13 residues. V lost 7 bases to trimming and J lost 8 bases, with 15 bases between them.

This clonotype was detected only a few times. This rearrangement joins TRBV4-1 to TRBJ2-5, with unresolved D. The ends were cut back, 2 bases at V and 2 bases at J, with 9 bases in the middle. CDR3 size: 14 residues. The V gene's germline CDR1 is MGHRA and CDR2 YSYEKL. The CDR3, as DNA: TGCGCCAGCAGCCAACTAGACACGCAAGAGACCCAGTACTTC. It is translated as CASSQLDTQETQYF.

The rearrangement joins TRBV9 to TRBJ2-3, with D perhaps TRBD2 (5 bases). V was clipped by 3 bases and J by 0 bases, with 14 bases between them. Per germline, CDR1 SGDLS and CDR2 YYNGEE. The CDR3 runs to 16 residues. CDR3 nucleotides: TGTGCCAGCAGCGAGAGGAGGACTTCTAGCACAGATACGCAGTATTTT. As protein: CASSERRTSSTDTQYF.

In its sample, this clonotype was seen a few times. The gene calls are TRBV15 and TRBJ2-1; D unresolved. CDR3 size: 15 residues. The germline V gene encodes CDR1 LNHNV and CDR2 YYDKDF (reference sequence). With 3 bases removed from V and 4 bases from J, the gap between germline ends came to 13 bases. The CDR3, as DNA: TGTGCCACCAGCAGGCCGTCGGCCAATTACAATGAGCAGTTCTTC. Residues: CATSRPSANYNEQFF.

CDR3 nucleotides: TGTGCCAGCAGTTGGGGCGGGAGTGGAGATGAGCAGTTCTTC. Its protein product is CASSWGGSGDEQFF. The rearrangement uses TRBV12-3 or TRBV12-4 and TRBJ2-1; 7 bases match TRBD2. The CDR3 has 14 amino acids. Trimming took 4 bases from V and 8 from J; bases not matched to a gene: 8.

This clonotype appeared many times. This chain uses TRBV7-2 with TRBJ2-3, with 8 bases aligning to TRBD1. The CDR3 is 15 residues long. CDR1 is SGHTA, CDR2 FQGNSA, per germline. V lost 5 bases to trimming and J lost 1 base; unmatched junction nucleotides: 5. CDR3 nucleotides: TGTGCCAGCAGCAAGGGACAGGCCCGCACAGATACGCAGTATTTT. It translates to CASSKGQARTDTQYF.

CDR3 in amino acids: CSAEAPGAAYEQFF. The CDR3 DNA follows: TGCAGTGCCGAAGCCCCGGGAGCCGCGTATGAGCAGTTCTTC. V gene TRBV20-1 combines with J gene TRBJ2-1, with a tentative D call TRBD2 (6 bases). This CDR3 is built from 14 residues. Germline V gene data show CDR1 as DFQATT and CDR2 as SNEGSKA (reference sequence). Trimming shortened V by 6 bases and J by 8 bases, and 20 bases separated the two germline ends.

CDR3 in DNA: TGTGCCAGCAGGACCGGGACAGGGGGCAGACAGGGTCAGCCCCAGCATTTT. This sequence encodes CASRTGTGGRQGQPQHF. The rearrangement links TRBV2 to TRBJ1-5; the match to TRBD1 covers 12 bases. The length of the CDR3 is 17 residues. With 6 bases clipped from V and 6 bases from J, the junction kept 12 bases outside the gene matches. Germline V gene lookup returns CDR1 SNHLY and CDR2 FYNNEI.

This rearrangement joins TRBV27 to TRBJ2-3, with D perhaps matching TRBD1 (8 bases). This CDR3 comprises 15 residues. Germline CDR1 MNHEY, CDR2 SMNVEV (reference sequence). Trimming removed 10 bases from V and 1 base from J, with 18 bases in between. The DNA of the CDR3 is TGTGCCACATCACAGGGGGGGCAGCGCACAGATACGCAGTATTTT. It yields the protein CATSQGGQRTDTQYF.

The chain links TRBV5-1 to TRBJ2-2; 8 positions match TRBD2. Germline-derived CDR1 and CDR2 are SGHRS and YFSETQ. The CDR3 spans 15 residues. The J segment lost 0 bases and the V segment lost 5 bases, leaving 3 bases of the junction unmatched. For the CDR3, the DNA is TGCGCCAGCAGTATTAGCGGGACGAACACCGGGGAGCTGTTTTTT. Encoded protein: CASSISGTNTGELFF.

At least ten counts were recorded for this clonotype. V is TRBV7-2 and J is TRBJ2-1; possible D gene TRBD1, 5 bases. This CDR3 comprises 15 residues. Trimming left V 3 bases short and J 5 bases short, with 14 bases between. In germline, CDR1 is SGHTA, CDR2 FQGNSA. The CDR3 coding sequence is TGTGCCAGCAGCTTCCCTGGGGCTAATAACAATGAGCAGTTCTTC. This gives the protein CASSFPGANNNEQFF.

This clonotype was recorded a few times. CDR3 in DNA: TGTGCCAGCAGACCTCGGGACAGGGACGTGAGTAGGGAGACCCAGTACTTC. This gives the protein CASRPRDRDVSRETQYF. The J gene is TRBJ2-5, the V gene TRBV7-9; 9 bases are a match to TRBD1. The CDR3 is 17 amino acids. Germline trimming cut 6 bases from V and 5 bases from J; bases unmatched to any gene: 16. From germline, CDR1 is SEHNR and CDR2 FQNEAQ (reference sequence).

This clonotype was observed a handful of times. This chain links TRBV4-1 with TRBJ2-5; 10 bases fit TRBD2. Per germline, CDR1 MGHRA and CDR2 YSYEKL. This CDR3 is 19 amino acids long. Germline trimming cut 0 bases from V and 4 bases from J; bases unmatched to any gene: 14. The CDR3 loop is CASSQEEASGRAGRETQYF. In nucleotides, the CDR3 is TGCGCCAGCAGCCAAGAAGAAGCCAGCGGGAGGGCCGGGAGAGAGACCCAGTACTTC.

The rearrangement links TRBV28 to TRBJ1-2; weak D call: TRBD1 (6 bases). V shed 6 bases and J shed 4 bases, with 15 bases lying between them. CDR1 is MDHEN, CDR2 SYDVKM, per germline. The CDR3 covers 14 residues. In nucleotides, the CDR3 is TGTGCCAGCAGCCCGGGTACAGGGTTCTATGGCTACACCTTC. Translated, it gives CASSPGTGFYGYTF.